This is a list of T cell receptor beta chains from one sample in a study of early T cells in non-severe SARS-CoV-2 infection. From the 5' RACE reads, TCRdb called clonotypes with MiXCR, one entry per CDR3 protein. In the table there are approximately 79,000 distinct CDR3 sequences, 9.5% to 15% of which are singletons. Sequenced: whole blood. The receptors originated from an adult who was a healthcare worker with PCR-confirmed SARS-CoV-2 infection or an uninfected control (not recorded which). Both conserved end residues are part of each CDR3. D genes are given only for firm matches. The size of a clone is reported for some rows only, either as once, few or many, or as a class for expanded clones.

CDR3nt,CDR3aa,v_gene,d_gene,len,abundance,j_gene
TGCAGTGCTACAAAGGGCTCCTACAATGAGCAGTTCTTC,CSATKGSYNEQFF,TRBV20-1,-,13,few,TRBJ2-1
TGCAGTGCTGAACAGACAACCTACGAGCAGTACTTC,CSAEQTTYEQYF,TRBV20-1,-,12,-,TRBJ2-7
TGTGCCTGGAGTGTGGGGGGGGACAATCAGCCCCAGCATTTT,CAWSVGGDNQPQHF,TRBV30,-,14,few,TRBJ1-5
TGCAGTGCTAGAGATACCCTTGGCTACACCTTC,CSARDTLGYTF,TRBV20-1,-,11,many,TRBJ1-2
TGTGCCAGCAGCCACGATCCTACCATGGCCAGAACAACGAATGAGCAGTTCTTC,CASSHDPTMARTTNEQFF,TRBV6-6,-,18,few,TRBJ2-1
TGCGCCAGCAGCCAAGAACTAACAGGGGAAGCTTTCTTT,CASSQELTGEAFF,TRBV4-3,-,13,many,TRBJ1-1
TGTGCCAGCAGCTTCTACGGAAACTACGAGCAGTACTTC,CASSFYGNYEQYF,TRBV5-6,-,13,few,TRBJ2-7
TGCGCCAGCAGCTTGGAAGAGGGATTTGGGGCCAACGTCCTGACTTTC,CASSLEEGFGANVLTF,TRBV5-1,-,16,few,TRBJ2-6
TGTGCCAGCAGTGACAGGGGAAGAGAGACCCAGTACTTC,CASSDRGRETQYF,TRBV2,-,13,few,TRBJ2-5
TGTGCCAGCAGTTTATTCCCGTCGACTTCGAGCTCTGGGGCCAACGTCCTGACTTTC,CASSLFPSTSSSGANVLTF,TRBV27,-,19,many,TRBJ2-6
TGTGCCAGCAGCGCAACCGGGGCCTCTCAAGAGACCCAGTACTTC,CASSATGASQETQYF,TRBV9,-,15,few,TRBJ2-5
TGCAGTGCTAGATTCTCCACAGATACGCAGTATTTT,CSARFSTDTQYF,TRBV20-1,-,12,once,TRBJ2-3
TGTGCCAGCAGGGGGGGGACAGGGGTACGCAATCAGCCCCAGCATTTT,CASRGGTGVRNQPQHF,TRBV27,TRBD1,16,many,TRBJ1-5
TGCGCCAGCAGTGAGGGACAGTACACTGAAGCTTTCTTT,CASSEGQYTEAFF,TRBV10-1,-,13,few,TRBJ1-1
TGTGCCAGCAGTTACCGGGGTTGGGACGAGCAGTTCTTC,CASSYRGWDEQFF,TRBV6-2/TRBV6-3,-,13,many,TRBJ2-1
TGCAGCGTTGGGGATCCAGGACAGGGGTTCTCCGGGGAGCTGTTTTTT,CSVGDPGQGFSGELFF,TRBV29-1,TRBD1,16,many,TRBJ2-2
TGTGCCAGCAGTTCCGCCACAGGGGTCGGCGAGCAGTACTTC,CASSSATGVGEQYF,TRBV6-5,TRBD1,14,many,TRBJ2-7
TGTGCCAGCAGTTTATACCCCTACTACGAGCAGTACTTC,CASSLYPYYEQYF,TRBV28,-,13,-,TRBJ2-7
TGCAGTGCTAGGGCGGGCACAGATACGCAGTATTTT,CSARAGTDTQYF,TRBV20-1,-,12,-,TRBJ2-3
TGTGCCAGCTCACCCTCAGTTGGAGCAGGAGGCACAGATACGCAGTATTTT,CASSPSVGAGGTDTQYF,TRBV18,-,17,few,TRBJ2-3
TGTGCCAGCAGTCGACAGGGTGCTAACAATGAGCAGTTCTTC,CASSRQGANNEQFF,TRBV27,TRBD1,14,few,TRBJ2-1
TGCGCCAGCAGACGGACGGGAAGCACAGATACGCAGTATTTT,CASRRTGSTDTQYF,TRBV10-2,-,14,few,TRBJ2-3
TGTGCCAGCAGTTTGAGCTCGGGGAACACTGAAGCTTTCTTT,CASSLSSGNTEAFF,TRBV12-3/TRBV12-4,-,14,many,TRBJ1-1
TGTGCCAGCAGTGAAAGGGCAGCTAGCACAGATACGCAGTATTTT,CASSERAASTDTQYF,TRBV2,-,15,few,TRBJ2-3
TGTGCCAGCAGCCCAGGGAGGGGAAGCTCCTACAATGAGCAGTTCTTC,CASSPGRGSSYNEQFF,TRBV11-3,TRBD2,16,few,TRBJ2-1
TGTGCCAGCAGCCCGAAACCCTCCGGGACAGAACCCTGGATGGAGCAGTACTTC,CASSPKPSGTEPWMEQYF,TRBV4-2,TRBD1,18,few,TRBJ2-7
TGTGCCAGCAGTTACTCGGAGGGGGGTGAAGCTTTCTTT,CASSYSEGGEAFF,TRBV6-2/TRBV6-3,-,13,once,TRBJ1-1
TGTGCCAGCAGCCTGGGCCTAGGCTACAATGAGCAGTTCTTC,CASSLGLGYNEQFF,TRBV5-6,-,14,few,TRBJ2-1
TGCGCCAGCAGCCATTATACCGTTGCCAATGAGCAGTTCTTC,CASSHYTVANEQFF,TRBV4-3,-,14,many,TRBJ2-1
TGTGCCAGCAGCTTAGCGTTGGAACTGGCCGGGGAGCTGTTTTTT,CASSLALELAGELFF,TRBV7-2,-,15,few,TRBJ2-2
TGTGCCAGCAGCTTACGGGGCCCCCAAGAGACCCAGTACTTC,CASSLRGPQETQYF,TRBV5-5,-,14,medium-sized,TRBJ2-5